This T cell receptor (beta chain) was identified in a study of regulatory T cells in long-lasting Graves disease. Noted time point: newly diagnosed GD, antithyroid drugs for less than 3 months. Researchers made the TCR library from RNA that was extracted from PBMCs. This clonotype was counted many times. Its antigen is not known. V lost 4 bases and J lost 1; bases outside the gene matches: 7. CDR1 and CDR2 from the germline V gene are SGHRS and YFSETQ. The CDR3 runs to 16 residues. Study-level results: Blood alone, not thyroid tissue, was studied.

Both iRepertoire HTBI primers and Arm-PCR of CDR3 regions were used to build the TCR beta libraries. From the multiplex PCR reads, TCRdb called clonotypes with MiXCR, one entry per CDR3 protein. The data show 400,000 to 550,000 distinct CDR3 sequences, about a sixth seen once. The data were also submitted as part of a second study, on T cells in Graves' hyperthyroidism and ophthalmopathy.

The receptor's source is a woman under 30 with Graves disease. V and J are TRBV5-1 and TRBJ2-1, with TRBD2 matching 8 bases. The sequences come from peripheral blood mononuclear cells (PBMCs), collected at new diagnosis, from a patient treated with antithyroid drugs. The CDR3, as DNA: TGCGCCAGCAGCAGGCTAGCGGGCCTTTCCTACAATGAGCAGTTCTTC. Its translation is CASSRLAGLSYNEQFF.